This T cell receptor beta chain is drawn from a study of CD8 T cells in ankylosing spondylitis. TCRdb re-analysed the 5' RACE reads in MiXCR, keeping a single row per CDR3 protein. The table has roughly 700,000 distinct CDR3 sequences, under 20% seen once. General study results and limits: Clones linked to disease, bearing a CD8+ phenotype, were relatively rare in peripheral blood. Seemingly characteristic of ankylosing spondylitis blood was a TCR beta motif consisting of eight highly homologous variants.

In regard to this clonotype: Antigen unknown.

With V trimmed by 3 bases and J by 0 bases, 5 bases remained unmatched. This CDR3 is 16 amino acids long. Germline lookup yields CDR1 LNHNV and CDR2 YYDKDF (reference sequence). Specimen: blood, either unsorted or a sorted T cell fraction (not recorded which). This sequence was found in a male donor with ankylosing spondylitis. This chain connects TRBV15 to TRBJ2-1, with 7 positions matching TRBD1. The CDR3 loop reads CATSRGDSISYNEQFF. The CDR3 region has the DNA TGTGCCACCAGCAGGGGGGACAGCATCTCCTACAATGAGCAGTTCTTC.